This TCR beta chain is drawn from a study of persistence of HIV-infected CD4 T cells. Study summary: Donors had been on suppressive ART for a median of 8 years. A couple of participants gave one leukapheresis sample; others gave up to about 180 mL blood repeatedly.

The immunoSEQ assay was version 4, run in survey mode. Template was genomic DNA at about 9.3 ng/uL, with up to 1 ug used per sample. Assay used: immunoSEQ multiplex PCR; TCRdb lists only in-frame clones, some missing. The data contain roughly 25,000 clones, over 65% of them singletons. Concerning this clone itself: Antigen unknown.

Cells were stimulated with overlapping HIV-1 Gag 15-mer peptides. CD4+ T cells upregulating both CD40 ligand and CD69 were sorted as responding cells. Anti-CD28/CD49d costimulation, CD40-blocking antibody and enfuvirtide were given to CD8-depleted PBMCs for roughly 20 hours. The sequencing here drew on CD4+ T cells sorted from PBMCs after roughly 18-hour stimulation, taken from a patient who received antiretroviral therapy. This TCR derives from an adult man with HIV who was CMV-seropositive.

The CDR3 bases are TGTGCCAGCAGCTTAGGGTTTGGAGAGACCCAGTACTTC. Translated: CASSLGFGETQYF. The rearrangement links TRBV11-3 to TRBJ2-5; D uncertain. V dropped 1 base and J dropped 4 bases, with 7 bases sitting between them. CDR3 length: 13 amino acids. CDR1 and CDR2 (germline): SGHNT, YENEEA. The full variable domain, rest sourced from reference TRBV11-3 and TRBJ2-5, is EAGVVQSPRYKIIEKKQPVAFWCNPISGHNTLYWYLQNLGQGPELLIRYENEEAVDDSQLPKDRFSAERLKGVDSTLKIQPAELGDSAVYLCASSLGFGETQYFGPGTRLLVL.